The text below deals with one T cell receptor (beta chain). What it binds is unknown. In the PCR, 60 Vbeta and 13 Jbeta primers were used. Method: immunoSEQ multiplex PCR; TCRdb's copy keeps in-frame clones and lacks some. The data show about 140,000 clones, 78% seen once. This sample stems from a study of cytomegalovirus exposure and HLA in healthy donors. Whole-study findings and limits: Diagnosis of cytomegalovirus status made by the classifier reportedly showed high specificity and sensitivity. Productive status was seen about 87% or about 30% of the time for most TCR beta V segments in an earlier analysis.

Source material: PBMCs. This TCR was recovered from a male donor in good health and CMV-seronegative.

In DNA form, the CDR3 reads TGCGCCAGCAGCTTTTCAACGAACACCGGGGAGCTGTTTTTT. Amino acid sequence: CASSFSTNTGELFF. The genes are TRBV5-1 and TRBJ2-2; no definite D call. CDR1 and CDR2 from the germline V gene are SGHRS and YFSETQ. There are 14 residues in the CDR3. Trimming pared 2 bases from V and 0 bases from J, leaving 5 bases between.